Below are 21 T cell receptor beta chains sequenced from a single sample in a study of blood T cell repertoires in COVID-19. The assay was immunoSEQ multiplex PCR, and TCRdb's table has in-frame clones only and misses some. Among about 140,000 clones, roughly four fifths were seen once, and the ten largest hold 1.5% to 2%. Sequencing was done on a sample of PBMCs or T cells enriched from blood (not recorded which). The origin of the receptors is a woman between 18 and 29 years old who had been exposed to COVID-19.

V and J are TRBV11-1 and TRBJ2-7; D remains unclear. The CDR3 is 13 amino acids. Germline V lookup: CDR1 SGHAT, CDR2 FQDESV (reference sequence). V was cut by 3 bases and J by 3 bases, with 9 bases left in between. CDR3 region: CASSFALNYEQYF. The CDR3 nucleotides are TGTGCCAGCAGCTTCGCCCTAAACTACGAGCAGTACTTC.

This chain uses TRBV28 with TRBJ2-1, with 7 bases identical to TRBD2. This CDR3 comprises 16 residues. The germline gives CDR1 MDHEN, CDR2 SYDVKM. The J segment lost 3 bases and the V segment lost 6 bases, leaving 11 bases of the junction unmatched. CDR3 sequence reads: CASSPVPSGDYNEQFF. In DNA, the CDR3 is TGTGCCAGCAGCCCCGTGCCTAGCGGAGACTACAATGAGCAGTTCTTC.

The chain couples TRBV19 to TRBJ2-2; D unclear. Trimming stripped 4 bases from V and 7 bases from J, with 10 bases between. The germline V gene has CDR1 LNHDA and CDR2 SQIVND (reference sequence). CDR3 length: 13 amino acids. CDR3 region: CASSSQSGGELFF. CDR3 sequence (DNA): TGTGCCAGTAGTAGCCAATCGGGCGGGGAGCTGTTTTTT.

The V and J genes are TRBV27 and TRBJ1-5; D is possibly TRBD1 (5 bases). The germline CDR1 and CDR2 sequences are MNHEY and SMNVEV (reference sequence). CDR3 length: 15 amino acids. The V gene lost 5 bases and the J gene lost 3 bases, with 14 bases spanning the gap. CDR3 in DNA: TGTGCCAGCAGTCGAACTCGACAGAACAATCAGCCCCAGCATTTT. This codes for CASSRTRQNNQPQHF.

CDR3 amino acids: CASSMWDSGYSNQPQHF. As DNA, the CDR3 is TGTGCCAGTAGTATGTGGGACAGTGGATATAGCAATCAGCCCCAGCATTTT. This chain connects TRBV19 to TRBJ1-5, with 7 bases aligning to TRBD1. The CDR3 has 17 residues. The germline V gene encodes CDR1 LNHDA and CDR2 SQIVND (reference sequence). V was clipped by 3 bases and J by 0 bases; unmatched bases: 8. The variable domain in full, completed from reference TRBV19 and TRBJ1-5, reads DGGITQSPKYLFRKEGQNVTLSCEQNLNHDAMYWYRQDPGQGLRLIYYSQIVNDFQKGDIAEGYSVSREKKESFPLTVTSAQKNPTAFYLCASSMWDSGYSNQPQHFGDGTRLSIL.

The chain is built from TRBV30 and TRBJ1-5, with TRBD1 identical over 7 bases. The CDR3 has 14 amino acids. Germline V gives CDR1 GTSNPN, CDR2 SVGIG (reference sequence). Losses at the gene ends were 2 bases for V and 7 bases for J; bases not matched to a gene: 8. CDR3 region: CAWSSTGARQPQHF. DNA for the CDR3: TGTGCCTGGAGTTCTACAGGGGCCCGACAGCCCCAGCATTTT.

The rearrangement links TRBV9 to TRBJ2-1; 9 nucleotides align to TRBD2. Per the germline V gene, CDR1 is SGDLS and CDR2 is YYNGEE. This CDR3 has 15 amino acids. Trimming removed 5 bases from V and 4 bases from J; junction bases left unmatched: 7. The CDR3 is CASSDSGRFYNEQFF. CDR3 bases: TGTGCCAGCAGTGATAGCGGGAGATTTTACAATGAGCAGTTCTTC. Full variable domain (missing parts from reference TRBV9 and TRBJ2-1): DSGVTQTPKHLITATGQRVTLRCSPRSGDLSVYWYQQSLDQGLQFLIQYYNGEERAKGNILERFSAQQFPDLHSELNLSSLELGDSALYFCASSDSGRFYNEQFFGPGTRLTVL.

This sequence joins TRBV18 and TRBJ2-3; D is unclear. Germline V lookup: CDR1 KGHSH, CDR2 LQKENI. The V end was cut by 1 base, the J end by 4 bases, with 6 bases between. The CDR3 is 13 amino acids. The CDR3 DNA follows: TGTGCCAGCTCACCACGAGAGGCAGATACGCAGTATTTT. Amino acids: CASSPREADTQYF. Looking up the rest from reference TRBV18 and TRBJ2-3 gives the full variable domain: NAGVMQNPRHLVRRRGQEARLRCSPMKGHSHVYWYRQLPEEGLKFMVYLQKENIIDESGMPKERFSAEFPKEGPSILRIQQVVRGDSAAYFCASSPREADTQYFGPGTRLTVL.

CDR3 in amino acids: CASNRFSGANVLTF. For the CDR3, the DNA is TGTGCCAGCAACAGGTTCTCTGGGGCCAACGTCCTGACTTTC. The rearrangement uses TRBV5-4 and TRBJ2-6; tentative D call: TRBD1 (5 bases). With 6 bases removed from V and 0 bases from J, the gap between germline ends came to 7 bases. This CDR3 contains 14 residues. The germline V gene has CDR1 SGHNT and CDR2 YYREEE (reference sequence).

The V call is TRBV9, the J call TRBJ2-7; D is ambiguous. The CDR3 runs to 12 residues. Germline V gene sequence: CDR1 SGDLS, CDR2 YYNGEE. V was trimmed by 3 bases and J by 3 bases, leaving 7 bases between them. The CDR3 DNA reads TGTGCCAGCAGCGACACAGACTACGAGCAGTACTTC. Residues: CASSDTDYEQYF. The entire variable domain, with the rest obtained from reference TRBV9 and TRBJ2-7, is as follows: DSGVTQTPKHLITATGQRVTLRCSPRSGDLSVYWYQQSLDQGLQFLIQYYNGEERAKGNILERFSAQQFPDLHSELNLSSLELGDSALYFCASSDTDYEQYFGPGTRLTVT.

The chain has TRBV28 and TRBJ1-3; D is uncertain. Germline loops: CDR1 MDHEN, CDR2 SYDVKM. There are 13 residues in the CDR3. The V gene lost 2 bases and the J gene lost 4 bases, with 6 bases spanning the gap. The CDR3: CASSLIQGNTIYF. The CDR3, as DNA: TGTGCCAGCAGTTTAATACAAGGAAACACCATATATTTT.

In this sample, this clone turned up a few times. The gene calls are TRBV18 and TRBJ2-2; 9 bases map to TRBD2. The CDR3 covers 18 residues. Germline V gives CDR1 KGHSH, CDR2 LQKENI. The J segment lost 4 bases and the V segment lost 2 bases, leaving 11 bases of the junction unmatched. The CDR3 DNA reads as TGTGCCAGCTCACCATCGTCTCGCGGGAGGGCCGGCACCGGGGAGCTGTTTTTT. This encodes CASSPSSRGRAGTGELFF.

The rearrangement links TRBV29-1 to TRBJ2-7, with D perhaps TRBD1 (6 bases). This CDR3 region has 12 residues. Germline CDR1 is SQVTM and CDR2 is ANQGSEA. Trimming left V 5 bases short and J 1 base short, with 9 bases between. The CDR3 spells CSVQGPSYEQYF. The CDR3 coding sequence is TGCAGCGTTCAGGGGCCATCCTACGAGCAGTACTTC.

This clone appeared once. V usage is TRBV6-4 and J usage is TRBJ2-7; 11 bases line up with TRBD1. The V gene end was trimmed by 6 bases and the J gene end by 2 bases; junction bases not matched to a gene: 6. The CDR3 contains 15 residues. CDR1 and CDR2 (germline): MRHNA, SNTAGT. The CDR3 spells CASRVPGQGAYEQYF. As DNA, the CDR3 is TGTGCCAGCAGGGTACCGGGACAGGGGGCCTACGAGCAGTACTTC.

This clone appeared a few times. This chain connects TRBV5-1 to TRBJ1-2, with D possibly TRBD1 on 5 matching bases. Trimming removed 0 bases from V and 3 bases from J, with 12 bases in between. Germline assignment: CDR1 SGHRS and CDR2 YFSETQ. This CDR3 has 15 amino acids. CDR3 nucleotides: TGCGCCAGCAGCTTGGCCCCGGGGGAATACTATGGCTACACCTTC. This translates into CASSLAPGEYYGYTF.

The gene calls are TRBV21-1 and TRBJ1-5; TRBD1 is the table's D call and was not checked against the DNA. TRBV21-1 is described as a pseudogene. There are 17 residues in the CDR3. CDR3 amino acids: CASVSVTVTYSNQPQHF. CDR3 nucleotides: TGTGCCAGCGTGTCCGTGACAGTCACTTATAGCAATCAGCCCCAGCATTTT.

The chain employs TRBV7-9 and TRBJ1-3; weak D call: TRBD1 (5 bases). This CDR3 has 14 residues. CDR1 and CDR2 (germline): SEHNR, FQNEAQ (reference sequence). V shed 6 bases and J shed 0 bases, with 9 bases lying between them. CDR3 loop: CASRDDSSGNTIYF. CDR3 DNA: TGTGCCAGCAGAGATGACAGCTCTGGAAACACCATATATTTT.

The CDR3 DNA reads as TGTGCCAGCAGTCAGACTAGCGGGAGAGTCTACAATGAGCAGTTCTTC. It yields the protein CASSQTSGRVYNEQFF. V usage is TRBV28 and J usage is TRBJ2-1, with 12 bases that match TRBD2. CDR1 MDHEN and CDR2 SYDVKM come from the germline V gene. Trimming took 5 bases from V and 3 from J; bases not matched to a gene: 5. The CDR3 loop spans 16 amino acids.

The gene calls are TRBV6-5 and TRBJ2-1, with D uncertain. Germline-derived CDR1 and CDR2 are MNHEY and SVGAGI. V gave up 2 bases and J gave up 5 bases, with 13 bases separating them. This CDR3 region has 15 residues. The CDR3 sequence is CASSYVTGPHNEQFF. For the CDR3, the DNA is TGTGCCAGCAGTTACGTGACTGGCCCACACAATGAGCAGTTCTTC.

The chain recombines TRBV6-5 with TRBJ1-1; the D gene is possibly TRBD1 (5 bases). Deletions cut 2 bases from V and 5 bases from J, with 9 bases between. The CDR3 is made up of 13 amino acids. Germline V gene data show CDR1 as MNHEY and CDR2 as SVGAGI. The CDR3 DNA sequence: TGTGCCAGCAGTTACGGGGGGGTAACTGAAGCTTTCTTT. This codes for CASSYGGVTEAFF.

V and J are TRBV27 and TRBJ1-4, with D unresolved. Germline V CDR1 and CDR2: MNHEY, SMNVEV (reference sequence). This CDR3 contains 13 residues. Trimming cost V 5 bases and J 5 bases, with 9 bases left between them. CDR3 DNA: TGTGCCAGCAGTACTCGACAAAATGAAAAACTGTTTTTT. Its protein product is CASSTRQNEKLFF.